The TCR beta chain described here comes from a study of cytomegalovirus exposure and HLA in healthy donors. Findings and limits, study-wide: As a later analysis showed, a missense DCLRE1C variant was linked to trimming of TCR beta V- and J-genes. Presence/absence analyses supposed approximately even sequencing depth among donors. CMV serostatus was the only recorded immune exposure for donors. Per a prior analysis, the majority of TCR beta V segments were productive roughly 87% or roughly 30% of the time.

This clone appeared once. The antigen is not known. A multiplex PCR was run with 60 Vbeta primers and 13 Jbeta primers. Sequenced by immunoSEQ multiplex PCR; TCRdb stores in-frame clones only, minus some. The repertoire has about 110,000 clones, 82% of them found once; the top ten carry 1.6%. The source material was PBMCs. The sequence was obtained from a man aged 50 or older in good health and CMV-seronegative.

The CDR3 sequence: CTSSPLVARLWANVLTF. The CDR3 DNA reads TGCACCAGCAGCCCGCTCGTGGCGCGACTCTGGGCCAACGTCCTGACTTTC. J is TRBJ2-6 and V is TRBV1; the table's D call of TRBD2 was not tested on the DNA. TRBV1 is marked as a pseudogene. The CDR3 has 17 residues.